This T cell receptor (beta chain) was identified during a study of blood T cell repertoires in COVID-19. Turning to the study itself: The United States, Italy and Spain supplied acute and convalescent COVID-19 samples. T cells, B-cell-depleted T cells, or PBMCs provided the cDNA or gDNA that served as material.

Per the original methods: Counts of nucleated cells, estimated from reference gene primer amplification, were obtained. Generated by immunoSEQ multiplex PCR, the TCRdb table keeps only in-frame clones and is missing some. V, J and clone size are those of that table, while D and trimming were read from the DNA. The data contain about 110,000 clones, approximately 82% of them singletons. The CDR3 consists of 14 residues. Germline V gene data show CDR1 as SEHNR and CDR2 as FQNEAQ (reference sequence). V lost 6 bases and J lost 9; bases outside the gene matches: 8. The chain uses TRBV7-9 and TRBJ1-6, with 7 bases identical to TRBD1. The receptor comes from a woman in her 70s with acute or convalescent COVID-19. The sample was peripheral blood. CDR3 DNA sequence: TGTGCCAGCAGAAATACAGGGGAAGCTTCACCCCTCCACTTT. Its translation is CASRNTGEASPLHF.